The present T cell receptor (beta chain) was sequenced within a study of blood T cell repertoires in COVID-19. At the level of the study: There were acute and convalescent COVID-19 samples, and they came from the United States, Italy and Spain. The analysed material was cDNA or gDNA that came from T cells, B-cell-depleted T cells, or PBMCs.

Authors' processing steps: Cell counts per sample came from amplifying reference gene primers. The assay was immunoSEQ multiplex PCR, and TCRdb's table has in-frame clones only and misses some. V, J and clone size are those of that table, while D and trimming were read from the DNA. This repertoire shows about 290,000 clones, around four fifths found once; its top ten account for less than 4.5%. As for this clone: A junction boundary mismatches the germline segment, possibly from a read error.

This CDR3 has 13 residues. Germline CDR1 is SGHDN and CDR2 is FVKESK. This rearrangement joins TRBV14 to TRBJ1-1; no definite D call. Sequenced sample: peripheral blood. This receptor was taken from a woman between 50 and 59 years old with active or convalescent COVID-19. The CDR3 loop reads CASSQQTLAEAFF. The CDR3 nucleotides are TGTGCCAGCAGCCAACAAACCCTTGCTGAGGCTTTCTTT.